These 3 T cell receptor beta chains were all obtained from the same sample, sequenced in a study of CD8 T cells in ankylosing spondylitis. TCRdb processed the 5' RACE reads anew with MiXCR; each CDR3 protein has one entry. Found here are some 130,000 distinct CDR3 sequences, approximately 10% of them singletons; the top ten hold about 4%. Sequencing was done on a sample of blood, either unsorted or a sorted T cell fraction (not recorded which). These receptors all come from a female donor with ankylosing spondylitis or in good health (not recorded which).

This clonotype came up many times. V usage is TRBV12-3 or TRBV12-4 and J usage is TRBJ2-7; D possibly corresponds to TRBD2 (6 bases). V lost 3 bases and J 5 bases, leaving 8 bases between the germline ends. This CDR3 comprises 12 residues. The CDR3 sequence: CASSFGGNEQYF. CDR3 nucleotide sequence: TGTGCCAGCAGTTTCGGAGGGAACGAGCAGTACTTC.

As concerns this clonotype: This may be a read error, as it is one base from a much larger clone. The chain carries TRBV7-6 and TRBJ2-3; maybe TRBD2 (6 bases). Germline V gene sequence: CDR1 SGHVS, CDR2 FNYEAQ. This CDR3 is 16 amino acids long. The CDR3 sequence is CASSLAPGVSTDAQYF. CDR3 DNA sequence: TGTGCCAGCAGCTTAGCTCCGGGGGTTTCCACAGATGCGCAGTATTTT.

This clonotype was counted many times. The V gene is TRBV12-3 or TRBV12-4, the J gene TRBJ1-1; D is possibly TRBD1 (5 bases). Trimming stripped 8 bases from V and 1 base from J, with 14 bases between. The CDR3 length is 14 residues. CDR3 in amino acids: CASGLGVTNTEAFF. The CDR3 DNA reads as TGTGCCAGCGGGTTAGGGGTTACGAACACTGAAGCTTTCTTT.